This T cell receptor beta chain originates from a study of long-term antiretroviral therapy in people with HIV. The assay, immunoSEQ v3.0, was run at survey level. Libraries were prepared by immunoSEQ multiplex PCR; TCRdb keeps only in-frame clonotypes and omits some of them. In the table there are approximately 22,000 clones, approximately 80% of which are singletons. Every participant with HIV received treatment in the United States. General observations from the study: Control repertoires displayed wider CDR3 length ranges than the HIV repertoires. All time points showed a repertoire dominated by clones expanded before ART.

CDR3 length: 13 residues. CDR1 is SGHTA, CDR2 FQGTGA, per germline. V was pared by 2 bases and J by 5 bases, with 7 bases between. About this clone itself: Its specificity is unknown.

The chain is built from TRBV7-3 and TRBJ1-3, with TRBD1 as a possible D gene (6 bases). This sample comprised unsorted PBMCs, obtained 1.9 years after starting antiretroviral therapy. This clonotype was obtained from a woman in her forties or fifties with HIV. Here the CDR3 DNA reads TGTGCCAGCAGCTTAGGGGGCAGAAACACCATATATTTT. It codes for CASSLGGRNTIYF.